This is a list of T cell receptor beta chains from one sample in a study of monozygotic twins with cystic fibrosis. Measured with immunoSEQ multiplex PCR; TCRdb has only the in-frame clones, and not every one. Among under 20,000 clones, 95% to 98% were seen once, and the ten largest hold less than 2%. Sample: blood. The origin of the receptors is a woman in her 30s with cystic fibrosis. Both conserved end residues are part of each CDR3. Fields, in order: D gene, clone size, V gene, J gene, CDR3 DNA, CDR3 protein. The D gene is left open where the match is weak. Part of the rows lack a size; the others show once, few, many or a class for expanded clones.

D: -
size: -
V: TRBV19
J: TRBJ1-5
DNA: TGTGCCAGTAGTGCCCCAGGGAATCAGCCCCAGCATTTT
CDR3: CASSAPGNQPQHF

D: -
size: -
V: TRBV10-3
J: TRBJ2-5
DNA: TGTGCCACCTATCAAGAGACCCAGTACTTC
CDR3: CATYQETQYF

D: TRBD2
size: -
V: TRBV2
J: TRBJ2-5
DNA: TGTGCCAGCAGTCCACGCGGGGGAATCCAAGAGACCCAGTACTTC
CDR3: CASSPRGGIQETQYF

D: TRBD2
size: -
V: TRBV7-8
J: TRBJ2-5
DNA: TGTGCCAGCAGCTTAGCTCGGACTAGCGGGTATCAAGAGACCCAGTACTTC
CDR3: CASSLARTSGYQETQYF

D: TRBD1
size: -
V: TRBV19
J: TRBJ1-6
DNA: TGTGCCAGTAGTAACGGACAGGACCTCCACTTT
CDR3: CASSNGQDLHF

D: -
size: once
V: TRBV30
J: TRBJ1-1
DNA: TGTGCCGCTTCCGCGTCCCGATATTACGCTGAAGCTTTCTTT
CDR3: CAASASRYYAEAFF

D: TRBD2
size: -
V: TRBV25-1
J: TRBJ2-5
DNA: TGTGCCAGCAGTCGTCGGGGGGGCGGAGAGACCCAGTACTTC
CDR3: CASSRRGGGETQYF

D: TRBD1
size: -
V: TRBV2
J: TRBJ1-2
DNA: TGTGCCAGCAGGGATCCGACAGGGCAGCTTCGATCCCAAGGCTACACCTTC
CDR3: CASRDPTGQLRSQGYTF

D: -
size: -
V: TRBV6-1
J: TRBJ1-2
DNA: TGTGCCAGCAGTGCTACGACAGGCAACTATGGCTACACCTTC
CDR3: CASSATTGNYGYTF

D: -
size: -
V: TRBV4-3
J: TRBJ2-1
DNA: TGCGCCAGCAGCCAAATCATGAGCTCCTACAATGAGCAGTTCTTC
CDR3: CASSQIMSSYNEQFF

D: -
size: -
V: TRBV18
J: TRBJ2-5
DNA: TGTGCCAGCTCGCCCGGGAGTCAAGAGACCCAGTACTTC
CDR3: CASSPGSQETQYF

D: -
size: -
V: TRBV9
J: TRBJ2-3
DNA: TGTGCCAGCAGCGTAGTGGCCTTGGGAGATACGCAGTATTTT
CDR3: CASSVVALGDTQYF

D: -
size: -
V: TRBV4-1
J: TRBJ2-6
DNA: TGCGCCAGCAGCCAAGAAGGTCCGGGGGGGGCCAACGTCCTGACTTTC
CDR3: CASSQEGPGGANVLTF

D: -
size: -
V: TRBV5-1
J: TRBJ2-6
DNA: TGCGCCAGCAGCTTGGAACCCTCTGGGGCCAACGTCCTGACTTTC
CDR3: CASSLEPSGANVLTF

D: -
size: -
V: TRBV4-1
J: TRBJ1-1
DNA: TGCGCCAGCAGCCAAGAAAGGGGTTACACTGAAGCTTTCTTT
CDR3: CASSQERGYTEAFF

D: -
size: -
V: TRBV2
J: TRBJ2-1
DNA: TGTGCCAGCAGCGCAGGACTATCGAGCTCCTACAATGAGCAGTTCTTC
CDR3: CASSAGLSSSYNEQFF

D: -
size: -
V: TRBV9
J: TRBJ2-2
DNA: TGTGCCAGCAGCGTAGGGAATAGCGGGAACACCGGGGAGCTGTTTTTT
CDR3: CASSVGNSGNTGELFF

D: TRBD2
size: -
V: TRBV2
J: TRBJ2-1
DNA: TGTGCCACCTTTCGGGGGGGGGCCGGCAATGAGCAGTTCTTC
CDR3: CATFRGGAGNEQFF

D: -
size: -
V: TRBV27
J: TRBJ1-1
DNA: TGTGCCAGCAGTTTAGGGCGTAGAATCACTGAAGCTTTCTTT
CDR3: CASSLGRRITEAFF

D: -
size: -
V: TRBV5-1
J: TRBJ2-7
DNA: TGCGCCAGCAACCGGGACGGCCTCTCCTACGAGCAGTACTTC
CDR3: CASNRDGLSYEQYF

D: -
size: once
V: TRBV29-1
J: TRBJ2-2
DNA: TGCAGCGTCCCCCACCAAGGGGGAGAAGAGCTGTTTTTT
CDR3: CSVPHQGGEELFF

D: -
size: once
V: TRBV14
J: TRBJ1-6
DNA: TGTGCCAGCAGCCAAGATCTCAATTCACCCCTCCACTTT
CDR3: CASSQDLNSPLHF

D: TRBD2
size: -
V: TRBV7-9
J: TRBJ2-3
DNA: TGTGCCAGCAGCTTAGGGGGACTAGGTGTGGATACGCAGTATTTT
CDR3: CASSLGGLGVDTQYF

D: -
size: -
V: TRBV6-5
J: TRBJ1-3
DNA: TGTGCCAGCAGTTACTCGGGACCTGGAAACACCATATATTTT
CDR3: CASSYSGPGNTIYF

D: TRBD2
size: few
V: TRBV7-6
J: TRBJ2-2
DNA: TGTGCCAGCAGCTTAGCCCCCGCGGGGGAATATAGCGGGGAGCTGTTTTTT
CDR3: CASSLAPAGEYSGELFF

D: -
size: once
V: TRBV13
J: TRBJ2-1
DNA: TGTGCCACACAAGGGGGGAATGAGCAGTTCTTC
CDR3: CATQGGNEQFF

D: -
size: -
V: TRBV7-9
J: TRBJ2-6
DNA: TGTGCCAGCAGCTTCGGGAACTCTGGGGCCAACGTCCTGACTTTC
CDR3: CASSFGNSGANVLTF

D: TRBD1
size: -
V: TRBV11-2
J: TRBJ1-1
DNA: TGTGCCAGCAGCTATGTAACAGGGGGAAACACTGAAGCTTTCTTT
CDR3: CASSYVTGGNTEAFF

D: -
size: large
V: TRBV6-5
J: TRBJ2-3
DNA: TGTGCCAGCAGCCCTAGAGAGATAGATACGCAGTATTTT
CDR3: CASSPREIDTQYF

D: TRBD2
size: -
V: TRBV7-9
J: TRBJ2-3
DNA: TGTGCCAGCAGCTTGGGAGGGGCGGATACGCAGTATTTT
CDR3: CASSLGGADTQYF

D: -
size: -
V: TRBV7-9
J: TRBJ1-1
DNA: TGTGCCAGCAGCCCCCACGGGAGACGTGGTCTCACTGAAGCTTTCTTT
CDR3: CASSPHGRRGLTEAFF

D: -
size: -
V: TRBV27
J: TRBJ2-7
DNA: TGTGCCAGCAGTTTGGGCCCCCTTTACGAGCAGTACTTC
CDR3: CASSLGPLYEQYF

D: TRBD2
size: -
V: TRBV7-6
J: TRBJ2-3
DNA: TGTGCCAGCAGCTTAGCCTCCGCTAGCGGGGTGCTACCAGATACGCAGTATTTT
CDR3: CASSLASASGVLPDTQYF

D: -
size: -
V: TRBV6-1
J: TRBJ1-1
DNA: TGTGCCAGCAGTGCCCCCGGGACCACTGAAGCTTTCTTT
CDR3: CASSAPGTTEAFF

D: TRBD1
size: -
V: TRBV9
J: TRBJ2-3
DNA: TGTGCCAGCAGCTATAGCCTCACAGGGGCGAGCACAGATACGCAGTATTTT
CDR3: CASSYSLTGASTDTQYF

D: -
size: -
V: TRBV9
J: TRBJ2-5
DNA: TGTGCCAGCAGCGTAGCTACAGGGGTTATGTGGGGAGGGGAGACCCAGTACTTC
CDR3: CASSVATGVMWGGETQYF

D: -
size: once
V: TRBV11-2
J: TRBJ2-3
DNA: TGTGCCAGCAGTTCTTTCGGGGGGCAAGGCACAGATACGCAGTATTTT
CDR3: CASSSFGGQGTDTQYF

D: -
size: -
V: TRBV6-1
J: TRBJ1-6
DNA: TGTGCCAGCAGAGCCGATAATTTAGAGAGTTCACCCCTCCACTTT
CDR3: CASRADNLESSPLHF

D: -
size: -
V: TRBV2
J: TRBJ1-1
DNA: TGTGCCAGCAGTGACCTGGGGTCTGGGAAGGGCACTGAAGCTTTCTTT
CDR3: CASSDLGSGKGTEAFF

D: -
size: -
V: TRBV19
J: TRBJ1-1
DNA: TGTGCCAGTAGTAATGGGGGAGGGGCCCCCATGAACACTGAAGCTTTCTTT
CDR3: CASSNGGGAPMNTEAFF

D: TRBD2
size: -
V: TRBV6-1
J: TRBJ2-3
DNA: TGTGCCAGCAGTGTTTCGACGGGGGGTCGCACAGATACGCAGTATTTT
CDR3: CASSVSTGGRTDTQYF

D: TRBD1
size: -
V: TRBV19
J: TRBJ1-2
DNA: TGTGCCAGTAGTCCTGACAGGGGGCGACGGGGCTACACCTTC
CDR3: CASSPDRGRRGYTF

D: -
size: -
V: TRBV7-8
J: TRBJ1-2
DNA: TGTGCCAGCAGCTTAGATCGGGGGAGCTATGGCTACACCTTC
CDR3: CASSLDRGSYGYTF

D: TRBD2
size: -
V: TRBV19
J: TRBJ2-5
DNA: TGTGCCAGTAGTATTGGGTGGGGGGGCCAAGAGACCCAGTACTTC
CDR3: CASSIGWGGQETQYF

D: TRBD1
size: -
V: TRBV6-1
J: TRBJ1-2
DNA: TGTGCCAGCAGAGTCGGGACAGGGGGCGGGGACGGCTACACCTTC
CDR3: CASRVGTGGGDGYTF

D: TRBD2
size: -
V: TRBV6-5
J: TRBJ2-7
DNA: TGTTCGTCGGGGGGGGAGGGCGAGCAGTACTTC
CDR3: CSSGGEGEQYF

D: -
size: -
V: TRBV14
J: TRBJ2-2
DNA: TGTGCCAGCAGCCCAATCGGGGGTTTGAACACCGGGGAGCTGTTTTTT
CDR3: CASSPIGGLNTGELFF

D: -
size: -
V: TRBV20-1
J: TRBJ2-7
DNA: TGCAGTGCCGGGGTGACCGAGCAGTACTTC
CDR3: CSAGVTEQYF

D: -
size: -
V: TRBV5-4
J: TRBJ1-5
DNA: TGTGCCAGCAGCTTGCAAGGGGCAAATCAGCCCCAGCATTTT
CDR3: CASSLQGANQPQHF

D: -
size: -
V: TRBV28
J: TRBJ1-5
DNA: TGTGCCAGCAGTCCAGGGGTGGGGCAGCCCCAGCATTTT
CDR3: CASSPGVGQPQHF

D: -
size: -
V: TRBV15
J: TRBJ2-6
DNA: TGTGCCACCAGCAGCGGGACCTCTGGGGCCAACGTCCTGACTTTC
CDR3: CATSSGTSGANVLTF

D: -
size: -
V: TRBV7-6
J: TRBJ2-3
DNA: TGTGCCAGCAGCTTAGGGTTTACTAGCACAGATACGCAGTATTTT
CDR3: CASSLGFTSTDTQYF

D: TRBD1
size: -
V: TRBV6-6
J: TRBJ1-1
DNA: TGTGCCAGCAATACAGGGGTGGGGACTGAAGCTTTCTTT
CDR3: CASNTGVGTEAFF

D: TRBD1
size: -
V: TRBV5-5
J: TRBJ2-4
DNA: TGTGCCAGCAGCTTGACAGGGGCTATGGCCAAAAACATTCAGTACTTC
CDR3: CASSLTGAMAKNIQYF

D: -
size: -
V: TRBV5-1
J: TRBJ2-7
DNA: TGCGCCAGCAGCTTAATGTCCTACGACGAGCAGTACTTC
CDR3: CASSLMSYDEQYF

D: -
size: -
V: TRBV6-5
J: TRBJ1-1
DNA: TGTGCCAGCAGTTACGGGGGTACTGAAGCTTTCTTT
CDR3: CASSYGGTEAFF